This T cell receptor (beta chain) was profiled in a study of blood T cell repertoires in COVID-19. Study context: The cDNA or gDNA used as material had been derived from T cells, B-cell-depleted T cells, or PBMCs.

V lost 2 bases and J lost 5, with 10 bases in between. CDR1 is GTSNPN, CDR2 SVGIG, per germline (reference sequence). The CDR3 covers 13 residues. Data came from immunoSEQ multiplex PCR; TCRdb stores just in-frame clones and leaves some out. Of 91,000 or so clones in the sample, roughly four fifths are singletons; the top ten hold under 7.5%. This TCR was sampled from a man aged 50 to 59 with active or convalescent COVID-19. The chain has TRBV30 and TRBJ1-5; D might be TRBD1 (6 bases). Material for sequencing was peripheral blood. The CDR3 loop is CAWSTGLDQPQHF. The CDR3 DNA reads TGTGCCTGGAGTACAGGGCTGGATCAGCCCCAGCATTTT.